These T cell receptor beta chains were read from a single sample in a study of T cells in Graves' hyperthyroidism and ophthalmopathy. TCRdb used MiXCR to reprocess the multiplex PCR reads, holding one entry per CDR3 protein. The repertoire holds around 300,000 distinct CDR3 sequences, around 15% seen once, with 30% to 35% in the top ten. The sample consisted of blood. All receptors come from a woman between 50 and 59 years old with Graves' hyperthyroidism that later progressed to Graves' ophthalmopathy. Both conserved end residues are part of each CDR3. A D gene is named only where the DNA matches it firmly. Clone size is given for some rows only: seen once, a few or many times, or a class if the clone is expanded.

J	D	V	size	CDR3	DNA
TRBJ2-7	.	TRBV5-1	many	CASSVWTPAGEQYF	TGCGCCAGCAGCGTTTGGACCCCGGCGGGTGAGCAGTACTTC
TRBJ2-1	TRBD1	TRBV28	many	CASSPTGTGYNEQFF	TGTGCCAGCAGCCCCACCGGGACAGGTTACAATGAGCAGTTCTTC
TRBJ2-7	.	TRBV18	.	CASSPGRPGVGDEQYF	TGTGCCAGCTCACCGGGACGTCCGGGTGTCGGGGACGAGCAGTACTTC
TRBJ1-4	.	TRBV7-6	many	CASSGRRGWTEKLFF	TGTGCCAGCAGCGGTCGCAGGGGTTGGACTGAAAAACTGTTTTTT
TRBJ2-3	TRBD2	TRBV11-3	many	CASSLVAGLSTDTQYF	TGTGCCAGCAGCTTGGTAGCGGGACTCAGCACAGATACGCAGTATTTT
TRBJ2-1	.	TRBV9	.	CASSAEYNEQFF	TGTGCCAGCAGCGCGGAATACAATGAGCAGTTCTTC
TRBJ1-2	TRBD1	TRBV20-1	.	CSARDPGGAYGYTF	TGCAGTGCTAGAGATCCAGGGGGAGCCTATGGCTACACCTTC
TRBJ2-1	.	TRBV19	many	CASSMSHSPYNEQFF	TGTGCCAGTAGCATGTCCCACTCCCCCTACAATGAGCAGTTCTTC
TRBJ1-1	TRBD1	TRBV20-1	.	CSARELQGYQRAFF	TGCAGTGCTAGAGAGTTACAGGGGTATCAACGAGCTTTCTTT
TRBJ2-1	TRBD2	TRBV6-1	many	CASTRGSGSYNEQFF	TGTGCCAGCACTAGGGGGAGCGGGAGCTACAATGAGCAGTTCTTC
TRBJ2-7	.	TRBV24-1	many	CATSDRLPGHVDEQYF	TGTGCCACCAGTGACCGGCTTCCAGGACATGTCGACGAGCAGTACTTC
TRBJ2-5	TRBD2	TRBV24-1	many	CATSDTRTSGETQYF	TGTGCCACCAGTGATACCAGGACTAGCGGAGAGACCCAGTACTTC
TRBJ2-1	.	TRBV12-3/TRBV12-4	many	CASRDGHLGYNEQFF	TGTGCCAGCAGAGACGGACACCTGGGTTACAATGAGCAGTTCTTC
TRBJ1-5	.	TRBV6-5	.	CASSYLGWGSFNQPQHF	TGTGCCAGCAGTTACTTGGGGTGGGGCAGTTTCAATCAGCCCCAGCATTTT
TRBJ1-1	.	TRBV18	.	CASSPRQGDTEAFF	TGTGCCAGCTCACCACGTCAGGGAGACACTGAAGCTTTCTTT
TRBJ2-6	.	TRBV27	many	CASSSYSGANVLTF	TGTGCCAGCAGTTCATACTCTGGGGCCAACGTCCTGACTTTC
TRBJ2-1	.	TRBV5-1	many	CASSFNLALDEQFF	TGCGCCAGCAGCTTTAATCTAGCGTTAGATGAGCAGTTCTTC
TRBJ2-3	TRBD2	TRBV5-1	many	CASKSGSGTDTQYF	TGCGCCAGCAAGAGCGGGAGTGGCACAGATACGCAGTATTTT
TRBJ2-1	.	TRBV5-6	.	CASSLGFGDTPYNEQFF	TGTGCCAGCAGCCTTGGTTTTGGGGATACACCCTACAATGAGCAGTTCTTC
TRBJ2-7	TRBD2	TRBV6-1	many	CASHQLLTSGQYEQYF	TGTGCCAGCCATCAATTGCTGACTAGCGGACAATACGAGCAGTACTTC
TRBJ1-2	.	TRBV30	once	CAWSVRVGYGYTF	TGTGCCTGGAGTGTACGGGTGGGATATGGCTACACCTTC
TRBJ1-4	.	TRBV28	few	CASIGEKLFF	TGTGCCAGCATAGGTGAAAAACTGTTTTTT
TRBJ1-6	TRBD1	TRBV3-1	many	CASSRQGSNSPLHF	TGTGCCAGCAGCCGACAGGGATCGAATTCACCCCTCCACTTT
TRBJ2-2	TRBD1	TRBV27	.	CASSLRGTGNTGELFF	TGTGCCAGCAGTTTAAGGGGGACAGGGAACACCGGGGAGCTGTTTTTT
TRBJ1-2	.	TRBV28	many	CASSLGGYTF	TGTGCCAGCAGTTTGGGTGGCTACACCTTC
TRBJ2-7	TRBD1	TRBV10-3	many	CAISERSTGDSYEQYF	TGTGCCATCAGTGAGAGGAGTACAGGGGATTCCTACGAGCAGTACTTC
TRBJ1-2	.	TRBV30	many	CAWALWGGGYTF	TGTGCCTGGGCCCTTTGGGGAGGCGGCTACACCTTC
TRBJ2-1	.	TRBV19	few	CASSAIGVSSYNEQFF	TGTGCCAGTAGTGCAATCGGAGTATCCTCCTACAATGAGCAGTTCTTC
TRBJ2-7	.	TRBV2	many	CASSIFYEQYF	TGTGCCAGCAGTATATTTTACGAGCAGTACTTC
TRBJ1-5	.	TRBV20-1	few	CSARGRRESNQPQHF	TGCAGTGCTAGAGGGAGGAGGGAAAGCAATCAGCCCCAGCATTTT
TRBJ2-5	TRBD1	TRBV7-2	.	CASSSYRGLETQYF	TGTGCCAGCAGCTCATACAGGGGGCTAGAGACCCAGTACTTC
TRBJ2-1	.	TRBV20-1	.	CSASLGGGSYNEQFF	TGCAGTGCTAGTTTGGGGGGAGGCTCCTACAATGAGCAGTTCTTC
TRBJ2-6	.	TRBV20-1	many	CSARDPLGAGANVLTF	TGCAGTGCTAGAGATCCGCTTGGGGCCGGGGCCAACGTCCTGACTTTC
TRBJ1-3	.	TRBV5-1	few	CASSPVPTGNTIYF	TGCGCCAGCAGCCCAGTCCCGACTGGAAACACCATATATTTT
TRBJ1-1	.	TRBV20-1	many	CSASGTRNTEAFF	TGCAGTGCTAGCGGGACAAGGAACACTGAAGCTTTCTTT
TRBJ2-5	.	TRBV10-3	many	CAISRSGMTQETQYF	TGTGCCATCAGCCGGTCGGGGATGACGCAAGAGACCCAGTACTTC
TRBJ2-2	TRBD2	TRBV12-3/TRBV12-4	.	CASSSSAGVGGELFF	TGTGCCAGCAGTTCAAGTGCGGGAGTGGGCGGGGAGCTGTTTTTT
TRBJ1-1	.	TRBV14	.	CASSLLYRAIGDTEAFF	TGTGCCAGCAGCCTACTGTACAGGGCCATAGGGGACACTGAAGCTTTCTTT
TRBJ1-2	.	TRBV27	.	CASSPGAGYGYTF	TGTGCCAGCAGTCCCGGGGCAGGCTATGGCTACACCTTC
TRBJ2-1	.	TRBV19	.	CASNTVYEQFF	TGTGCCAGTAACACGGTATATGAGCAGTTCTTC